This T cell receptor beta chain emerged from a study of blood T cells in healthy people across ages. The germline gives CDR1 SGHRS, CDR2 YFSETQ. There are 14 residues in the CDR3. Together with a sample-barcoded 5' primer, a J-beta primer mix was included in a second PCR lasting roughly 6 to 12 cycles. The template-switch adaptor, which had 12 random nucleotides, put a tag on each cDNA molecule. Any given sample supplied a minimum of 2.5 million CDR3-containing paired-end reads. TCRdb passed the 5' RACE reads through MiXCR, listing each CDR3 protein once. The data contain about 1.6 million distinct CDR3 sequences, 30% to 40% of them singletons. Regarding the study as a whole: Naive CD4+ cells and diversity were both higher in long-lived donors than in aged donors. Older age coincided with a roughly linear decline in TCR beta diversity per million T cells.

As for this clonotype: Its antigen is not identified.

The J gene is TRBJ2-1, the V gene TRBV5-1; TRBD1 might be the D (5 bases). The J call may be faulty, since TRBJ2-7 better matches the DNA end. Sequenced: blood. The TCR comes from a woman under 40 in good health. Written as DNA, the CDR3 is TGCGCCAGCAGCTTGGCGCAGGGAAATAACGAGCAGTACTTC. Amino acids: CASSLAQGNNEQYF.